This is a list of T cell receptor beta chains from one sample in a study of identical twins. Via MiXCR, TCRdb re-called the 5' RACE reads, giving one row per CDR3 protein. Of about 330,000 distinct CDR3 sequences listed, 10% to 15% were seen once; the top ten hold around 7.8%. The data also belong to a second study, concerning yellow fever vaccine responses in identical twins.

The sample comprised CD8+ T cells sorted from blood. These TCRs come from a young woman in good health. CDR3s include the opening cysteine and the closing phenylalanine or tryptophan. D genes are given only for firm matches. Clone size, where shown, is once, few, many, or a class for clones that have expanded.

>TRBD2|few|TRBJ2-1|TRBV7-8
TGTGCCAGCAGCTTTCCTAGCGGGGGGGCGGTTGAGCAGTTCTTC
CASSFPSGGAVEQFF
>TRBD2|-|TRBJ2-1|TRBV4-1
TGCGCCAGCAGCCATGGACTAGCGGGGGTATCATACAATGAGCAGTTCTTC
CASSHGLAGVSYNEQFF
>-|many|TRBJ2-3|TRBV25-1
TGTGCCAGCAGTCTAAATAGCGGTGGGAGCGGCACAGATACGCAGTATTTT
CASSLNSGGSGTDTQYF
>TRBD1|few|TRBJ2-7|TRBV15
TGTGCCACCAGCGGAGGGGGACAGGCGTTAGAGGACGAGCAGTACTTC
CATSGGGQALEDEQYF
>-|-|TRBJ1-4|TRBV7-9
TGTGCCAGCAGCTATCTAGCAACTAATGAAAAACTGTTTTTT
CASSYLATNEKLFF
>TRBD2|-|TRBJ2-3|TRBV6-2/TRBV6-3
TGTGCCAGCAGGCAGCCGGGACTAGCTGCGACCCAATCCCTCACAGATACGCAGTATTTT
CASRQPGLAATQSLTDTQYF
>-|few|TRBJ1-1|TRBV20-1
TGCAGTGCCCGGCCGATCGGGGACACTGAAGCTTTCTTT
CSARPIGDTEAFF
>TRBD2|-|TRBJ2-5|TRBV20-1
TGCAGAGCAGGACCGACTAGCGGGGGGTGGGAGACCCAGTACTTC
CRAGPTSGGWETQYF
>TRBD2|many|TRBJ2-1|TRBV3-1
TGTGCCAGCAGCGCCGGACTAGCGGGAGTCTATGAGCAGTTCTTC
CASSAGLAGVYEQFF
>-|-|TRBJ2-3|TRBV20-1
TGCTGTGCTAGCCTCGTTTTTGGGGGCGCAGATACGCAGTATTTT
CCASLVFGGADTQYF